The 5 T cell receptor beta chains given below trace back to one sample, sequenced in a study of cytomegalovirus exposure and HLA in healthy donors. Amplification used 60 Vbeta primers and 13 Jbeta primers. Only in-frame clones appear in the TCRdb table, and some are missing; sequencing was by immunoSEQ multiplex PCR. The table lists over 150,000 clones, around 80% of them singletons. The sample was PBMCs. Receptors originate from a young man in good health and CMV-seropositive.

The chain has TRBV18 and TRBJ2-7; 8 bases map to TRBD2. CDR3 length: 13 amino acids. Germline CDR1 reads KGHSH; CDR2 reads LQKENI. Trimming at V came to 3 bases and at J to 3 bases, leaving 1 base not matched to a gene. The CDR3 sequence is CASSPTSGYEQYF. The DNA for the CDR3 is TGTGCCAGCTCACCCACTAGCGGCTACGAGCAGTACTTC. The full variable domain, completed using reference TRBV18 and TRBJ2-7, is NAGVMQNPRHLVRRRGQEARLRCSPMKGHSHVYWYRQLPEEGLKFMVYLQKENIIDESGMPKERFSAEFPKEGPSILRIQQVVRGDSAAYFCASSPTSGYEQYFGPGTRLTVT.

V is TRBV11-3 and J is TRBJ2-4; D remains unclear. CDR3 size: 12 residues. Germline-derived CDR1 and CDR2 are SGHNT and YENEEA. The V end was cut by 1 base, the J end by 8 bases, with 6 bases between. In DNA form, the CDR3 reads TGTGCCAGCAGCTTAGGTCAGGACATTCAGTACTTC. This sequence encodes CASSLGQDIQYF.

V is TRBV4-1 and J is TRBJ2-5; TRBD2 aligns across 10 bases. The CDR3 consists of 15 residues. V was pared by 7 bases and J by 2 bases, with 7 bases of the junction left unmatched. Germline assignment: CDR1 MGHRA and CDR2 YSYEKL. CDR3 coding DNA: TGCGCCAGCACTCCTAGCGGGGGAACTCAAGAGACCCAGTACTTC. It specifies CASTPSGGTQETQYF.

The rearrangement links TRBV4-3 to TRBJ2-3, with TRBD2 matching over 11 bases. V shed 3 bases, J shed 7 bases, and the junction held 9 bases outside the gene matches. The CDR3 has 16 amino acids. Germline V CDR1 and CDR2: LGHNA, YSLEER. CDR3 nucleotides: TGCGCCAGCAGCCAGGTGACTAGCGGGGTCGGCAATACGCAGTATTTT. Its translation is CASSQVTSGVGNTQYF.

V usage is TRBV6-5 and J usage is TRBJ2-5, with D perhaps matching TRBD2 (6 bases). The CDR3 contains 15 residues. CDR1 and CDR2 (germline): MNHEY, SVGAGI. Trimming shortened V by 6 bases and J by 5 bases, and 19 bases separated the two germline ends. The CDR3: CASRSRERPVETQYF. The CDR3, as DNA: TGTGCCAGCAGGTCCCGGGAGCGACCTGTTGAGACCCAGTACTTC.